This entry lists 30 T cell receptor beta chains sequenced from one sample in a study of prognosis after radiotherapy for stage I lung cancer. Two-round multiplex PCR on genomic DNA was the method by which TCR beta CDR3 was amplified. Primers were specific to each TRBV and TRBJ gene in first-round PCR. From the multiplex PCR reads, TCRdb called clonotypes with MiXCR, one entry per CDR3 protein. Among around 56,000 distinct CDR3 sequences listed, 26% were seen once. The specimen comprised PBMCs, sampled before or after stereotactic body radiation therapy (not recorded which). All receptors derive from a donor at least 50 years old with non-small cell lung cancer.

In this sample, this clonotype turned up many times. V gene TRBV7-9 combines with J gene TRBJ1-1; D gene uncertain. The germline gives CDR1 SEHNR, CDR2 FQNEAQ (reference sequence). The CDR3 covers 14 residues. V shed 6 bases and J shed 4 bases, with 15 bases lying between them. The CDR3 sequence: CASSPGRSSTEAFF. DNA of the CDR3: TGTGCCAGCAGTCCCGGGCGATCGAGCACTGAAGCTTTCTTT. Full variable domain (remainder filled in from reference TRBV7-9 and TRBJ1-1): DTGVSQNPRHKITKRGQNVTFRCDPISEHNRLYWYRQTLGQGPEFLTYFQNEAQLEKSRLLSDRFSAERPKGSFSTLEIQRTEQGDSAMYLCASSPGRSSTEAFFGQGTRLTVV.

In this sample, this clonotype turned up many times. The chain links TRBV7-9 to TRBJ1-5; D not certain. Germline V gene data show CDR1 as SEHNR and CDR2 as FQNEAQ (reference sequence). This CDR3 is 15 amino acids long. Trimming cost V 2 bases and J 2 bases, with 10 bases left between them. CDR3 bases: TGTGCCAGCAGCTTATTGGTCATTGGCAATCAGCCCCAGCATTTT. Its protein product is CASSLLVIGNQPQHF.

Concerning this clonotype itself: With only one base between it and a far larger clone, this is likely a read error. The chain couples TRBV7-9 to TRBJ2-2, with D possibly being TRBD2 (5 bases). There are 14 residues in the CDR3. V lost 5 bases and J lost 6, with 13 bases in between. The germline V gene encodes CDR1 SEHNR and CDR2 FQNEAQ (reference sequence). DNA of the CDR3: TGTGCCAGCAGCACATTTCCCGGGGCCGGGGAGCTGTTTTTT. Translating gives CASSTFPGAGELFF.

The chain combines TRBV5-6 with TRBJ1-1; D remains ambiguous. Trimming stripped 0 bases from V and 2 bases from J, with 5 bases between. Germline CDR1 SGHDT, CDR2 YYEEEE. This CDR3 has 13 amino acids. CDR3 coding DNA: TGTGCCAGCAGCTTGGCAGCAAACACTGAAGCTTTCTTT. It specifies CASSLAANTEAFF.

This clonotype was found many times. CDR3 sequence (DNA): TGTGCCACCAGTGATGGGACTTTGACTGGGGATACGCAGTATTTT. This encodes CATSDGTLTGDTQYF. This chain uses TRBV24-1 with TRBJ2-3; tentatively, D is TRBD2 (6 bases). V lost 3 bases to trimming and J lost 6 bases, with 15 bases between them. Looked up from germline, CDR1 is KGHDR and CDR2 is SFDVKD. The CDR3 loop spans 15 amino acids.

This clonotype was detected many times. CDR3 nucleotide sequence: TGTGCCAGCAGCCAAGATCAAAGTAACTACGAGCAGTACTTC. It translates to CASSQDQSNYEQYF. This rearrangement joins TRBV4-2 to TRBJ2-7; D is unclear. The CDR3 length is 14 residues. Germline V gene data show CDR1 as LGHNA and CDR2 as YNFKEQ. V lost 0 bases and J 3 bases, leaving 9 bases between the germline ends.

A note on this clonotype: A much larger clone differs from this one at a single base, so this may be a read error. This chain links TRBV20-1 with TRBJ2-7; 8 bases line up with TRBD2. This CDR3 spans 15 amino acids. The J segment lost 5 bases and the V segment lost 2 bases, leaving 11 bases of the junction unmatched. CDR1 is DFQATT, CDR2 SNEGSKA, per germline (reference sequence). The CDR3 sequence: CSARCGLAGTHEQYF. CDR3 DNA: TGCAGTGCTAGATGTGGACTAGCCGGCACCCACGAGCAGTACTTC.

This clonotype was seen repeatedly, ten times or more. This chain links TRBV5-1 with TRBJ2-7; D not resolved. V was pared by 0 bases and J by 6 bases, with 16 bases between. This CDR3 contains 15 residues. Germline loops: CDR1 SGHRS, CDR2 YFSETQ. CDR3: CASSLALGSSGEQYF. Written as DNA, the CDR3 is TGCGCCAGCAGCTTGGCCCTCGGTTCATCAGGCGAGCAGTACTTC.

This clonotype has a count of ten or more. The chain recombines TRBV4-3 with TRBJ2-2, with D perhaps TRBD1 (6 bases). V was clipped by 0 bases and J by 6 bases, with 8 bases between them. Germline V gene sequence: CDR1 LGHNA, CDR2 YSLEER. The CDR3 consists of 14 residues. For the CDR3, the DNA is TGCGCCAGCAGCCAAGAAGCAGGGGCCGGGGAGCTGTTTTTT. Translation: CASSQEAGAGELFF.

This chain connects TRBV5-4 to TRBJ1-2, with 10 bases fitting TRBD1. CDR1 is SGHNT and CDR2 is YYREEE in the germline V gene (reference sequence). After removal of 4 bases from V and 9 bases from J, the junction contained 6 bases not matched to a gene. The CDR3 consists of 13 residues. DNA of the CDR3: TGTGCCAGCAGCGTGACAGGGGGCGCGAGCTACACCTTC. Protein product: CASSVTGGASYTF.

The gene calls are TRBV5-6 and TRBJ2-7, with TRBD1 matching 7 bases. V was pared by 5 bases and J by 0 bases, with 2 bases of the junction left unmatched. CDR3 length equals 13 residues. Germline lookup yields CDR1 SGHDT and CDR2 YYEEEE. The CDR3 loop reads CASSWDSSYEQYF. In nucleotides, the CDR3 is TGTGCCAGCAGTTGGGACAGCTCCTACGAGCAGTACTTC. Full variable domain (rest looked up from reference TRBV5-6 and TRBJ2-7): DAGVTQSPTHLIKTRGQQVTLRCSPKSGHDTVSWYQQALGQGPQFIFQYYEEEERQRGNFPDRFSGHQFPNYSSELNVNALLLGDSALYLCASSWDSSYEQYFGPGTRLTVT.

The chain combines TRBV5-1 with TRBJ1-2; a possible D gene is TRBD1 (6 bases). The CDR3 has 15 amino acids. Germline CDR1 is SGHRS and CDR2 is YFSETQ. V lost 3 bases and J 5 bases, leaving 17 bases between the germline ends. CDR3 sequence: CASSSVTGWGYGYTF. In DNA, the CDR3 is TGCGCCAGCAGCTCCGTGACAGGTTGGGGGTATGGCTACACCTTC. Looking up the rest from reference TRBV5-1 and TRBJ1-2 gives the full variable domain: KAGVTQTPRYLIKTRGQQVTLSCSPISGHRSVSWYQQTPGQGLQFLFEYFSETQRNKGNFPGRFSGRQFSNSRSEMNVSTLELGDSALYLCASSSVTGWGYGYTFGSGTRLTVV.

The chain carries TRBV6-2 or TRBV6-3 and TRBJ2-1; weak D call: TRBD2 (5 bases). The CDR3 length is 15 residues. Between the trimmed V and J ends, which lost 5 bases and 6 bases, there was a span of 17 bases. The V gene's germline CDR1 is MNHEY and CDR2 SVGEGT. The CDR3 bases are TGTGCCAGCAGTCAGGAGGAGATGATCCTCAATGAGCAGTTCTTC. As protein: CASSQEEMILNEQFF.

This clonotype has a count of ten or more. J is TRBJ2-1 and V is TRBV20-1; the D is unclear. The CDR3 is 12 amino acids. The V and J ends lost 3 bases and 8 bases respectively, with 11 bases between them. Germline CDR1 and CDR2: DFQATT and SNEGSKA (reference sequence). The CDR3 is CSARQPGHEQFF. The DNA of the CDR3 is TGCAGTGCTAGGCAACCTGGCCATGAGCAGTTCTTC.

Ten or more counts support this clonotype. V and J are TRBV20-1 and TRBJ2-1; 10 nucleotides align to TRBD2. Germline V CDR1 and CDR2: DFQATT, SNEGSKA (reference sequence). This CDR3 has 16 residues. Trimming removed 1 base from V and 8 bases from J; junction bases left unmatched: 11. The CDR3 protein is CSARGGLAALRYEQFF. In DNA, the CDR3 is TGCAGTGCTAGAGGCGGACTAGCGGCCCTAAGGTATGAGCAGTTCTTC.

This clonotype was recorded at least ten times. The chain combines TRBV24-1 with TRBJ1-2; the D is unclear. From germline, CDR1 is KGHDR and CDR2 SFDVKD. V was clipped by 0 bases and J by 2 bases, with 6 bases between them. The CDR3 spans 14 residues. The CDR3 DNA follows: TGTGCCACCAGTGATTTGGGCAGAAACTATGGCTACACCTTC. It encodes CATSDLGRNYGYTF.

This clonotype has a count of ten or more. V gene TRBV12-3 or TRBV12-4 combines with J gene TRBJ1-2, with a possible D match to TRBD1 (6 bases). V lost 5 bases and J lost 8, with 15 bases in between. CDR3 size: 13 residues. The CDR3 DNA is TGTGCCAGCAGTATCTCCAGGGGTGGCGGCTACACCTTC. Encoded protein: CASSISRGGGYTF.

In this sample, this clonotype turned up a few times. An end of the junction differs from the germline gene, which may be a read error. The J gene is TRBJ1-2, the V gene TRBV12-3 or TRBV12-4; TRBD1 matches at 8 bases. The CDR3 has 17 amino acids. The CDR3 loop is CVSNRPGQGAPPYGYTF. CDR3 DNA: TGTGTCAGCAACCGCCCGGGTCAGGGGGCACCACCCTATGGCTACACCTTC.

This clonotype was detected ten times or more. The chain couples TRBV6-5 to TRBJ1-5; D call uncertain. This CDR3 spans 17 amino acids. Germline-derived CDR1 and CDR2 are MNHEY and SVGAGI. V was pared by 0 bases and J by 7 bases, with 19 bases between. CDR3 region: CASSYSKVGAAGQPQHF. The CDR3 bases are TGTGCCAGCAGTTACTCTAAAGTCGGCGCAGCTGGCCAGCCCCAGCATTTT.

At least ten counts were recorded for this clonotype. The V gene is TRBV19, the J gene TRBJ2-1; D may be TRBD1 (7 bases). Between the trimmed V and J ends, which lost 7 bases and 12 bases, there was a span of 25 bases. Germline-derived CDR1 and CDR2 are LNHDA and SQIVND (reference sequence). CDR3 length equals 15 residues. As DNA, the CDR3 is TGTGCCAGTACCCTGGGCAGGGGGGAAACCATGGTGCAGTTCTTC. Amino acid sequence: CASTLGRGETMVQFF. The complete variable domain, with remaining parts taken from reference TRBV19 and TRBJ2-1, reads DGGITQSPKYLFRKEGQNVTLSCEQNLNHDAMYWYRQDPGQGLRLIYYSQIVNDFQKGDIAEGYSVSREKKESFPLTVTSAQKNPTAFYLCASTLGRGETMVQFFGPGTRLTVL.

This clonotype has just a few counts. Just one base apart from a much larger clone, this may be a read error. The chain has TRBV15 and TRBJ2-5; D call uncertain. CDR3 length equals 15 residues. Per germline, CDR1 LNHNV and CDR2 YYDKDF (reference sequence). CDR3 sequence (DNA): TGTGCCGCCAGCAGAGATCGTGCGTTCCAAGAGACCCAGTACTTC. The encoded protein is CAASRDRAFQETQYF.

This clonotype has ten or more counts. This chain connects TRBV9 to TRBJ2-2; TRBD1 aligns across 9 bases. The germline CDR1 and CDR2 sequences are SGDLS and YYNGEE. Losses at the gene ends were 4 bases for V and 0 bases for J; bases not matched to a gene: 4. The CDR3 loop spans 16 amino acids. DNA of the CDR3: TGTGCCAGCAGCATTACAGGGGGCGCGAACACCGGGGAGCTGTTTTTT. Amino acid sequence: CASSITGGANTGELFF.

Comments on this clonotype: The junction does not match germline at one end; this may be a read error. This chain links TRBV4-1 with TRBJ2-3; possible D gene TRBD1, 7 bases. The CDR3 has 15 residues. Germline V gene sequence: CDR1 MGHRA, CDR2 YSYEKL. CDR3 protein: CASSRQGGDTDTQNF. The DNA for the CDR3 is TGCGCCAGCAGCCGGCAGGGGGGCGACACAGATACGCAGAATTTT.

The V and J genes are TRBV19 and TRBJ1-3; the match to TRBD1 covers 9 bases. Trimming cost V 3 bases and J 2 bases; bases outside gene matches: 11. The CDR3 has 18 amino acids. CDR1 LNHDA and CDR2 SQIVND come from the germline V gene (reference sequence). The CDR3 reads CASSIGTGFAKAGNTIYF. The DNA of the CDR3 is TGTGCCAGTAGTATTGGGACAGGGTTTGCGAAGGCTGGAAACACCATATATTTT.

This clonotype came up many times. J is TRBJ1-1 and V is TRBV25-1; possibly TRBD1 for D (5 bases). With 3 bases removed from V and 3 bases from J, the gap between germline ends came to 8 bases. This CDR3 region has 13 residues. CDR1 is MGHDK and CDR2 is SYGVNS in the germline V gene. The CDR3 nucleotides read TGTGCCAGCAGTGACAGGGTTGACACTGAAGCTTTCTTT. This gives the protein CASSDRVDTEAFF.

The chain joins TRBV5-4 to TRBJ1-1; D remains ambiguous. Germline lookup yields CDR1 SGHNT and CDR2 YYREEE (reference sequence). V lost 0 bases and J lost 1, with 10 bases in between. CDR3 length: 15 amino acids. CDR3 in amino acids: CASSLALKGNTEAFF. Here the CDR3 DNA reads TGTGCCAGCAGCTTGGCCTTGAAGGGGAACACTGAAGCTTTCTTT.

This clonotype was seen once. An end of the junction differs from the germline gene, which may be a read error. The J gene is TRBJ2-7, the V gene TRBV28, with D unresolved. Germline V gene sequence: CDR1 MDHEN, CDR2 SYDVKM. The CDR3 loop spans 11 amino acids. The CDR3, as DNA: TGTGCCAGCAGACCCCTCTACAAGCAGTACTTC. It specifies CASRPLYKQYF.

To note about this clonotype: Given a much more abundant clone one base away, this may be a read error. The rearrangement links TRBV7-7 to TRBJ2-7, with a possible D match to TRBD2 (6 bases). Germline values: CDR1 SSHAT, CDR2 FNYEAQ (reference sequence). This CDR3 is built from 15 residues. The CDR3 DNA is TGTGCTAGCAGCGTAGGAGGGGCAGGGCAAGACGAGCAGTACTTC. It specifies CASSVGGAGQDEQYF.

This clonotype was counted at least ten times. The chain combines TRBV18 with TRBJ2-1; D unclear. V was cut by 5 bases and J by 7 bases, with 12 bases left in between. The germline V gene encodes CDR1 KGHSH and CDR2 LQKENI. This CDR3 has 13 amino acids. The CDR3 DNA is TGTGCCAGCTCAGTAGCCTCGAGTAATGAGCAGTTCTTC. Translating it yields CASSVASSNEQFF.

This clonotype came up many times. The chain links TRBV18 to TRBJ1-1; maybe TRBD1 (6 bases). Deletions cut 6 bases from V and 3 bases from J, with 17 bases between. This CDR3 spans 15 amino acids. Germline assignment: CDR1 KGHSH and CDR2 LQKENI. This CDR3 is CASSPREGDDTEAFF. CDR3 in DNA: TGTGCCAGCTCCCCCCGGGAGGGGGACGACACTGAAGCTTTCTTT.